The clone carrying this TCR beta chain was detected only once. This sample is drawn from a study of cytomegalovirus exposure and HLA in healthy donors. V was cut by 6 bases and J by 0 bases, with 14 bases left in between. The CDR3 is 16 amino acids. Germline CDR1 and CDR2: MGHDK and SYGVNS. Primers for the PCR totalled 60 Vbeta and 13 Jbeta. Clones were read by immunoSEQ multiplex PCR, and TCRdb kept only the in-frame ones, dropping some. The sample shows around 110,000 clones, 55% to 75% of them seen only once. The sample comprised PBMCs. The origin of this receptor is a woman aged 40 to 50 in good health and CMV-seropositive. The chain couples TRBV25-1 to TRBJ2-2; D is unclear. The CDR3 DNA sequence: TGTGCCAGCAGCCCCCCTCAGAGGTCGAACACCGGGGAGCTGTTTTTT. This gives the protein CASSPPQRSNTGELFF.